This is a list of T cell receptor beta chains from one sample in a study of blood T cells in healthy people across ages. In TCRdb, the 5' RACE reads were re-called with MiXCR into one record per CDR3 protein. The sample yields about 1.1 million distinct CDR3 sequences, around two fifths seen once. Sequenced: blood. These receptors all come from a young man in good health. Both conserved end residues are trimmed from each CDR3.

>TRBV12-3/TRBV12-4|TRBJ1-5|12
ASSLQGLNQPQH
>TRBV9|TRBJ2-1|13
ASSVSGGIYNEQF
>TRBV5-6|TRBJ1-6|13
ASSPGTYYNSPLH
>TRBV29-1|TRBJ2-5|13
SVRSQGTASETQY
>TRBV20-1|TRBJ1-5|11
SSRGRSNQPQH
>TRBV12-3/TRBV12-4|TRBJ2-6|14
ASSLHGISGANVLT
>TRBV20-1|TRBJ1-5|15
SAPGQGVWASNQPQH
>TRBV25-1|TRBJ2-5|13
ARVGTSGGHNEQY
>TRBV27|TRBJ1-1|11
ASSSVVHTEAF
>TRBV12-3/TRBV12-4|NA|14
ASRTGTSGISETQY
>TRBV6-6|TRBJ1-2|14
ASSTGTGRQRDGYT
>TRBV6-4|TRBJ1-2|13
ASRGEGHSNYGYT
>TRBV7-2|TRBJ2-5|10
ASSPPRGTQY
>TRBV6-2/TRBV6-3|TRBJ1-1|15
ASSYDLPWTVNTEAF